The present T cell receptor (beta chain) was sequenced within a study of blood T cell repertoires in COVID-19 (dated by TCRdb to about 2020). In terms of the full investigation: Collaborator samples came from the United States, Italy and Spain and covered acute and convalescent phases of COVID-19. The material from the prospective study consisted of cDNA or gDNA derived from T cells, B-cell-depleted T cells, or PBMCs. Deeply sampled blood TCRbeta repertoires from subjects exposed to, actively infected with, or recovered from COVID-19 were included in the dataset. The repertoires were made available in a free public database intended to serve as a resource for research on the immune response to SARS-CoV-2. Samples were obtained from the ongoing ImmuneRACE study (first 160 participants) and from roughly 1,300 subjects provided by 6 global collaborators. A de-identified subject ID, COVID-19 status, age in years and sex were almost always included in the sample metadata. Where HLA class I and class II types were available, the types were taken from metadata supplied by the sample provider, not from assay-based typing. What the study reported, not specific to this receptor: The quantity of clinical and demographic metadata differed by source and by participant and was supplied without curation.

TCRbeta CDR3 regions were amplified from genomic DNA using the immunoSEQ Assay, a bias-controlled multiplex PCR. On the study's bioinformatics: The number of nucleated cells in each sample was estimated by amplification of reference gene primers within the assay. To quantify the absolute abundance of each unique TCRbeta CDR3 rearrangement, sequence reads were collapsed and filtered. For each sample, productive Simpson clonality was calculated as the square root of Simpson's diversity index over productive rearrangements. Imported from immuneACCESS, the table was reduced by TCRdb to in-frame sequences with V and J called. These copies leave out some clones; in studies compared against another copy, an unresolved V gene accounts for under half, and the cause of the remainder is not known. The V and J calls and clone size are taken from that table; D and trimming were inferred from the DNA. Present in this sample are 300,000 or so clones, under 90% of which were seen just once. The top ten constitute 2.5% to 3% of the sample.

Enrolling through a virtual design, the prospective study's participants ranged in age from about 18 to 89 years and lived across roughly 23 United States geographic areas. Cohort assignment in the prospective study relied on participant-reported clinical history from a screening survey and a study questionnaire. Exposed participants were defined as having been in contact with someone with a PCR-confirmed or clinician-diagnosed COVID-19 case within 2 weeks of study entry. Each participant in the prospective study had whole blood, serum and a nasopharyngeal or oropharyngeal swab collected by mobile phlebotomists. Additional blood draws and questionnaires over a 2-month period could optionally be provided by prospective study participants. Before DNA extraction, blood samples from the prospective study were shipped at room temperature or frozen. On this clone itself: It has no known antigen specificity. Per-base quality was not reported, and no clone a single base away is much larger than it.

From a lookup of the germline V gene, CDR1 and CDR2 are SGHRS and YFSETQ. From its cysteine to its phenylalanine, the CDR3 spans 14 amino acids. Only the CDR3 portion is preserved as DNA: 42 bases, with reading frame beginning at the first base. The trim is 8 bases for V and 1 base for J, with a gap of 15 bases between the germline ends. The source is a woman between 45 and 65 years old who had been exposed to COVID-19. Material for sequencing was PBMCs or T cells enriched from blood (not recorded which). This receptor chain uses TRBV5-1 and TRBJ2-5, and TRBD2 may be the D gene, going by 7 matching bases. Here is the DNA: TGCGCCAGTTCACAAGGGGGGGGCCAAGAGACCCAGTACTTC. This codes for CASSQGGGQETQYF.